These 27 T cell receptor beta chains came from one sample sequenced in a study of blood T cell repertoires in COVID-19. The method was immunoSEQ multiplex PCR; TCRdb's version includes in-frame clones alone and lacks a portion of them. The data hold roughly 100,000 clones, with approximately 86% observed a single time. Sample: peripheral blood. These receptors came from a man in his forties or fifties with active or convalescent COVID-19.

The chain recombines TRBV18 with TRBJ1-1; D is undetermined. The CDR3 contains 15 residues. The V end was cut by 3 bases, the J end by 0 bases, with 11 bases between. The V gene's germline CDR1 is KGHSH and CDR2 LQKENI. The CDR3 here is CASSPYSGMNTEAFF. DNA of the CDR3: TGTGCCAGCTCACCTTACTCGGGGATGAACACTGAAGCTTTCTTT.

J is TRBJ1-6 and V is TRBV14; D unresolved. The CDR3 sequence is 15 residues long. Between the trimmed V and J ends, which lost 0 bases and 9 bases, there was a span of 12 bases. CDR1 and CDR2 (germline): SGHDN, FVKESK. The CDR3 loop is CASSQDGMRGSPLHF. The CDR3 DNA sequence: TGTGCCAGCAGCCAAGATGGCATGCGGGGTTCACCCCTCCACTTT.

As DNA, the CDR3 is TGTGCCAGCAGTTTGAGCTCTGGGGCCAACGTCCTGACTTTC. Encoded protein: CASSLSSGANVLTF. The V and J genes are TRBV27 and TRBJ2-6; unclear D gene. From germline, CDR1 is MNHEY and CDR2 SMNVEV (reference sequence). This CDR3 contains 14 residues. V lost 3 bases, J lost 0 bases, and 3 bases lay in between.

The V call is TRBV4-1, the J call TRBJ2-1, with a tentative D call TRBD1 (6 bases). The ends were cut back, 4 bases at V and 7 bases at J, with 11 bases in the middle. CDR3 length: 13 residues. Germline-derived CDR1 and CDR2 are MGHRA and YSYEKL. The CDR3 here is CASSLTTGNEQFF. In DNA form, the CDR3 reads TGCGCCAGCAGCCTAACCACAGGGAATGAGCAGTTCTTC.

The rearrangement joins TRBV5-1 to TRBJ1-1; 11 bases match TRBD1. Germline CDR1 SGHRS, CDR2 YFSETQ. V trimming: 4 bases; J trimming: 4 bases; junction bases outside the gene matches: 12. This CDR3 is 17 amino acids long. In DNA, the CDR3 is TGCGCCAGCAGCGAGGGACAGGGGGTGGGATTTGGCACTGAAGCTTTCTTT. This sequence encodes CASSEGQGVGFGTEAFF. Looking up the rest from reference TRBV5-1 and TRBJ1-1 gives the full variable domain: KAGVTQTPRYLIKTRGQQVTLSCSPISGHRSVSWYQQTPGQGLQFLFEYFSETQRNKGNFPGRFSGRQFSNSRSEMNVSTLELGDSALYLCASSEGQGVGFGTEAFFGQGTRLTVV.

V and J are TRBV29-1 and TRBJ2-7; D perhaps matches TRBD2 (6 bases). The CDR3 is made up of 16 amino acids. Germline CDR1 reads SQVTM; CDR2 reads ANQGSEA. V was pared by 0 bases and J by 0 bases, with 15 bases between. For the CDR3, the DNA is TGCAGCGTTGAAGATCGCGGAGGGTCAAGCTCCTACGAGCAGTACTTC. This sequence encodes CSVEDRGGSSSYEQYF.

This chain joins TRBV29-1 and TRBJ2-1; no clear D. Deletions cut 5 bases from V and 3 bases from J, with 8 bases between. This CDR3 region has 12 residues. CDR1 and CDR2 (germline): SQVTM, ANQGSEA. The CDR3 sequence is CSVLLIYNEQFF. CDR3 bases: TGCAGCGTTCTACTAATCTACAATGAGCAGTTCTTC.

The chain carries TRBV19 and TRBJ1-6; the match to TRBD1 covers 9 bases. From germline, CDR1 is LNHDA and CDR2 SQIVND (reference sequence). With V trimmed by 6 bases and J by 10 bases, 10 bases remained unmatched. The CDR3 length is 15 residues. For the CDR3, the DNA is TGTGCCAGTAGGGAATCGACAGGGGGTAACTCACCCCTCCACTTT. Encoded protein: CASRESTGGNSPLHF.

CDR3 nucleotide sequence: TGTGCCAGTAGCCTACTAGCGGGGGGGGCCGGGGAGCTGTTTTTT. Translating gives CASSLLAGGAGELFF. This chain links TRBV19 with TRBJ2-2, with 13 bases matching TRBD2. Germline V gene lookup returns CDR1 LNHDA and CDR2 SQIVND (reference sequence). The V segment lost 6 bases and the J segment 6 bases; nucleotides outside the gene matches: 4. This CDR3 has 15 amino acids.

This clone was recorded once. The rearrangement links TRBV5-1 to TRBJ2-3, with TRBD2 as a possible D gene (5 bases). CDR1 is SGHRS and CDR2 is YFSETQ in the germline V gene. The V end was cut by 4 bases, the J end by 0 bases, with 9 bases between. The CDR3 consists of 14 residues. CDR3 sequence reads: CASSSGSSTDTQYF. CDR3 DNA sequence: TGCGCCAGCAGCAGTGGGAGTAGCACAGATACGCAGTATTTT.

This clone was recorded many times. The rearrangement links TRBV30 to TRBJ1-1; D uncertain. Germline CDR1 is GTSNPN and CDR2 is SVGIG (reference sequence). The CDR3 sequence is 12 residues long. Trimming removed 0 bases at V and 8 bases at J, with 10 bases between. The CDR3 loop reads CAWSVFNLEAFF. CDR3 bases: TGTGCCTGGAGTGTATTTAATTTAGAAGCTTTCTTT.

This rearrangement joins TRBV3-1 (or the pseudogene TRBV3-2) to TRBJ1-4, with a tentative D call TRBD1 (6 bases). Germline values: CDR1 LGHDT, CDR2 YNNKEL (reference sequence). The CDR3 has 12 amino acids. V lost 11 bases, J lost 10 bases, and 17 bases lay in between. This chain's CDR3 is CAGYRVVGKLFF. The DNA for the CDR3 is TGTGCCGGATACAGGGTCGTAGGAAAACTGTTTTTT.

The chain combines TRBV2 with TRBJ2-3, with 12 positions matching TRBD2. There are 17 residues in the CDR3. Per the germline V gene, CDR1 is SNHLY and CDR2 is FYNNEI. The ends lost 6 bases at V and 2 bases at J; junction bases unmatched: 9. The CDR3 nucleotides read TGTGCCAGCAGCCGATGGACTAGCGGGGCGGTCACAGATACGCAGTATTTT. This sequence encodes CASSRWTSGAVTDTQYF.

The chain combines TRBV6-5 with TRBJ2-5, with 7 positions matching TRBD1. This CDR3 region has 13 residues. V lost 11 bases to trimming and J lost 3 bases; unmatched junction nucleotides: 9. Germline CDR1 reads MNHEY; CDR2 reads SVGAGI. For the CDR3, the DNA is TGTGCCGGGAACCTTGGACAGGAAGAGACCCAGTACTTC. Translated: CAGNLGQEETQYF.

This clone has just one count. The chain uses TRBV9 and TRBJ1-3; D unresolved. The CDR3 loop spans 15 amino acids. V was pared by 4 bases and J by 0 bases, with 11 bases between. Germline V lookup: CDR1 SGDLS, CDR2 YYNGEE. CDR3: CASSPRVSSGNTIYF. The CDR3 bases are TGTGCCAGCAGCCCCCGGGTCAGCTCTGGAAACACCATATATTTT.

The rearrangement joins TRBV6-5 to TRBJ2-1; 10 bases agree with TRBD2. Germline V CDR1 and CDR2: MNHEY, SVGAGI. V lost 6 bases, J lost 7 bases, and 9 bases stayed unmatched. The CDR3 runs 15 residues. CDR3 amino acids: CASSHTSGEINEQFF. In DNA, the CDR3 is TGTGCCAGCAGCCACACTAGCGGGGAGATAAATGAGCAGTTCTTC.

The J gene is TRBJ1-2, the V gene TRBV7-8; D possibly corresponds to TRBD1 (5 bases). The V end was cut by 1 base, the J end by 4 bases, with 10 bases between. The germline gives CDR1 SGHVS, CDR2 FQNEAQ. This CDR3 region has 14 residues. The CDR3 DNA is TGTGCCAGCAGCTTAGACGCAGGGCGCTATGGCTACACCTTC. Its protein product is CASSLDAGRYGYTF.

CDR3 sequence reads: CAISPDRGRGNTEAFF. The CDR3 bases are TGTGCCATCAGCCCGGACAGGGGGCGGGGGAACACTGAAGCTTTCTTT. V and J are TRBV10-3 and TRBJ1-1, with 11 bases lining up with TRBD1. Germline CDR1 is ENHRY and CDR2 is SYGVKD. J lost 1 base, V lost 6 bases, and 7 bases had no gene match. This CDR3 spans 16 amino acids.

The chain employs TRBV10-3 and TRBJ1-2, with D tentatively TRBD1 (5 bases). This CDR3 region has 14 residues. Germline CDR1 reads ENHRY; CDR2 reads SYGVKD. V was pared by 2 bases and J by 2 bases, with 9 bases between. The CDR3 loop reads CAISENQGNYGYTF. In DNA form, the CDR3 reads TGTGCCATCAGTGAGAATCAGGGAAACTATGGCTACACCTTC.

The chain employs TRBV7-9 and TRBJ2-2; 7 bases are a match to TRBD1. The V and J ends lost 3 bases and 9 bases, in that order; junction bases with no gene match: 1. This CDR3 comprises 12 residues. CDR1 SEHNR and CDR2 FQNEAQ come from the germline V gene (reference sequence). CDR3 coding DNA: TGTGCCAGCAGCTTGGGACAGTGGGAGCTGTTTTTT. This translates into CASSLGQWELFF. The full variable domain, its missing parts supplied by reference TRBV7-9 and TRBJ2-2, is DTGVSQNPRHKITKRGQNVTFRCDPISEHNRLYWYRQTLGQGPEFLTYFQNEAQLEKSRLLSDRFSAERPKGSFSTLEIQRTEQGDSAMYLCASSLGQWELFFGEGSRLTVL.

This chain connects TRBV29-1 to TRBJ1-1; 9 bases are shared with TRBD1. CDR3 length: 13 amino acids. V lost 7 bases, J lost 1 base, and 4 bases stayed unmatched. CDR1 is SQVTM and CDR2 is ANQGSEA in the germline V gene. The DNA of the CDR3 is TGCAGCGCTGAGGGACAGGGGAACACTGAAGCTTTCTTT. This sequence encodes CSAEGQGNTEAFF.

The chain carries TRBV3-1 (or the pseudogene TRBV3-2) and TRBJ2-6; TRBD2 matches at 13 bases. The CDR3 is 18 residues long. V shed 2 bases and J 0 bases; nucleotides not matched to a gene: 1. Per germline, CDR1 LGHDT and CDR2 YNNKEL (reference sequence). The chain's CDR3 is CASSQTSGGDSGANVLTF. CDR3 in DNA: TGTGCCAGCAGCCAAACTAGCGGGGGGGACTCTGGGGCCAACGTCCTGACTTTC.

V is TRBV7-9 and J is TRBJ2-7; a possible D gene is TRBD2 (5 bases). The CDR3 totals 13 residues. The germline gives CDR1 SEHNR, CDR2 FQNEAQ (reference sequence). Trimming cost V 2 bases and J 3 bases, with 8 bases left between them. Here the CDR3 DNA reads TGTGCCAGCAGCTTAAGCAGCGGCTACGAGCAGTACGTC. Its protein product is CASSLSSGYEQYV.

The chain is built from TRBV7-9 and TRBJ2-5; 9 bases align to TRBD1. CDR3 size: 17 residues. Germline V lookup: CDR1 SEHNR, CDR2 FQNEAQ (reference sequence). V trimming: 4 bases; J trimming: 4 bases; junction bases outside the gene matches: 13. The CDR3 here is CASSSEQGARPRETQYF. CDR3 coding DNA: TGTGCCAGCAGCTCGGAACAGGGGGCGCGTCCAAGAGAGACCCAGTACTTC.

The chain couples TRBV4-3 to TRBJ1-5; D is ambiguous. Trimming cost V 0 bases and J 7 bases, with 13 bases left between them. The CDR3 is 15 amino acids. Germline values: CDR1 LGHNA, CDR2 YSLEER. The CDR3 nucleotides are TGCGCCAGCAGCCAAGATTGGACTTTTGCCCAGCCCCAGCATTTT. Translation: CASSQDWTFAQPQHF.

This rearrangement joins TRBV5-5 to TRBJ2-1, with D unclear. V gave up 4 bases and J gave up 6 bases, with 11 bases separating them. The V gene's germline CDR1 is SGHKS and CDR2 YYEKEE (reference sequence). This CDR3 is built from 13 residues. CDR3 coding DNA: TGTGCCAGCAGCCCACCGTCGGGCAATGAGCAGTTCTTC. Encoded protein: CASSPPSGNEQFF.

The rearrangement joins TRBV4-1 to TRBJ1-2, with TRBD1 matching 8 bases. CDR1 is MGHRA, CDR2 YSYEKL, per germline. The CDR3 has 13 residues. Trimming at V came to 1 base and at J to 6 bases, leaving 1 base not matched to a gene. CDR3 protein: CASSQAQGDGYTF. The CDR3 DNA reads TGCGCCAGCAGCCAAGCACAGGGGGATGGCTACACCTTC.